This section outlines one TCR beta chain sequence together with its context. Its antigen is still unknown. This sample was taken from a study of cytomegalovirus exposure and HLA in healthy donors. Unrecorded immune exposures were likely, despite nominal health at sampling. CDR1 and CDR2 (germline): PRHDT, FYEKMQ (reference sequence). V trimming: 8 bases; J trimming: 5 bases; junction bases outside the gene matches: 1. The CDR3 covers 13 residues. General study results and limits: Sequencing likely produced, as an artifact, a cluster of highly shared sequence variants.

PCR primers comprised 60 Vbeta and 13 Jbeta primers. Libraries were prepared by immunoSEQ multiplex PCR; TCRdb keeps only in-frame clonotypes and omits some of them. The sample contains under 150,000 clones, about four fifths of which appear only once. The source is a woman between 35 and 50 years old in good health and CMV-seronegative. The sequenced sample consisted of PBMCs. The V gene is TRBV13, the J gene TRBJ2-1; 12 nucleotides match TRBD2. The CDR3, as DNA: TGTGCCAGCGGACTAGCGGGAAACAATGAGCAGTTCTTC. It yields the protein CASGLAGNNEQFF.